This T cell receptor beta chain comes out of a study of T cell responses to AZD1222 COVID-19 vaccine. The protocol was immunoSEQ multiplex PCR, while the TCRdb copy is restricted to in-frame clones and leaves out a portion. This table has tens of thousands of clones, around 86% appearing once. To note about this clone: Its matching antigen is unknown.

Overall study findings and caveats: The donor cohort was predominantly white British with a female majority, and clonal diversity may have been underestimated.

From germline, CDR1 is SGHTA and CDR2 FQGNSA. V shed 5 bases and J shed 4 bases, with 20 bases lying between them. This CDR3 spans 16 amino acids. This TCR was recovered from an adult in good health. The material was peripheral blood, obtained on day 0 of AZD1222 vaccination. This chain connects TRBV7-2 to TRBJ2-5; D is unresolved. CDR3 coding DNA: TGTGCCAGCAGCCTCCCTGCTCGGGCCTCAGGAGAGACCCAGTACTTC. This encodes CASSLPARASGETQYF.